This T cell receptor beta chain came from a study of CD8 T cells in Susac syndrome. Sequencing of TCR beta was performed on blood CD8+ T cells and on blood CD4+ T cells. FACS enriched CD8+ TEMRA cells, while bulk CD8+ and CD4+ were negatively isolated. Random hexamers were used to reverse transcribe the RNA input (roughly 0.5 to 1 ug). MiXCR was run by TCRdb on the immunoSEQ multiplex PCR reads, yielding one entry per CDR3 protein. This table holds about 300,000 distinct CDR3 sequences, around nine tenths found once. The clonotype was recovered from a human donor with multiple sclerosis. Source material: CD8+ T cells from PBMCs.

The CDR3 region has the DNA TGTGCCAGCAGCCAATGGGACATAGGGACCCAGTACTTC. This codes for CASSQWDIGTQYF. The chain joins TRBV16 to TRBJ2-5; the D gene is possibly TRBD1 (6 bases). The length of the CDR3 is 13 residues. V was pared by 1 base and J by 7 bases, with 10 bases between. CDR1 KGHSY and CDR2 FQNENV come from the germline V gene.